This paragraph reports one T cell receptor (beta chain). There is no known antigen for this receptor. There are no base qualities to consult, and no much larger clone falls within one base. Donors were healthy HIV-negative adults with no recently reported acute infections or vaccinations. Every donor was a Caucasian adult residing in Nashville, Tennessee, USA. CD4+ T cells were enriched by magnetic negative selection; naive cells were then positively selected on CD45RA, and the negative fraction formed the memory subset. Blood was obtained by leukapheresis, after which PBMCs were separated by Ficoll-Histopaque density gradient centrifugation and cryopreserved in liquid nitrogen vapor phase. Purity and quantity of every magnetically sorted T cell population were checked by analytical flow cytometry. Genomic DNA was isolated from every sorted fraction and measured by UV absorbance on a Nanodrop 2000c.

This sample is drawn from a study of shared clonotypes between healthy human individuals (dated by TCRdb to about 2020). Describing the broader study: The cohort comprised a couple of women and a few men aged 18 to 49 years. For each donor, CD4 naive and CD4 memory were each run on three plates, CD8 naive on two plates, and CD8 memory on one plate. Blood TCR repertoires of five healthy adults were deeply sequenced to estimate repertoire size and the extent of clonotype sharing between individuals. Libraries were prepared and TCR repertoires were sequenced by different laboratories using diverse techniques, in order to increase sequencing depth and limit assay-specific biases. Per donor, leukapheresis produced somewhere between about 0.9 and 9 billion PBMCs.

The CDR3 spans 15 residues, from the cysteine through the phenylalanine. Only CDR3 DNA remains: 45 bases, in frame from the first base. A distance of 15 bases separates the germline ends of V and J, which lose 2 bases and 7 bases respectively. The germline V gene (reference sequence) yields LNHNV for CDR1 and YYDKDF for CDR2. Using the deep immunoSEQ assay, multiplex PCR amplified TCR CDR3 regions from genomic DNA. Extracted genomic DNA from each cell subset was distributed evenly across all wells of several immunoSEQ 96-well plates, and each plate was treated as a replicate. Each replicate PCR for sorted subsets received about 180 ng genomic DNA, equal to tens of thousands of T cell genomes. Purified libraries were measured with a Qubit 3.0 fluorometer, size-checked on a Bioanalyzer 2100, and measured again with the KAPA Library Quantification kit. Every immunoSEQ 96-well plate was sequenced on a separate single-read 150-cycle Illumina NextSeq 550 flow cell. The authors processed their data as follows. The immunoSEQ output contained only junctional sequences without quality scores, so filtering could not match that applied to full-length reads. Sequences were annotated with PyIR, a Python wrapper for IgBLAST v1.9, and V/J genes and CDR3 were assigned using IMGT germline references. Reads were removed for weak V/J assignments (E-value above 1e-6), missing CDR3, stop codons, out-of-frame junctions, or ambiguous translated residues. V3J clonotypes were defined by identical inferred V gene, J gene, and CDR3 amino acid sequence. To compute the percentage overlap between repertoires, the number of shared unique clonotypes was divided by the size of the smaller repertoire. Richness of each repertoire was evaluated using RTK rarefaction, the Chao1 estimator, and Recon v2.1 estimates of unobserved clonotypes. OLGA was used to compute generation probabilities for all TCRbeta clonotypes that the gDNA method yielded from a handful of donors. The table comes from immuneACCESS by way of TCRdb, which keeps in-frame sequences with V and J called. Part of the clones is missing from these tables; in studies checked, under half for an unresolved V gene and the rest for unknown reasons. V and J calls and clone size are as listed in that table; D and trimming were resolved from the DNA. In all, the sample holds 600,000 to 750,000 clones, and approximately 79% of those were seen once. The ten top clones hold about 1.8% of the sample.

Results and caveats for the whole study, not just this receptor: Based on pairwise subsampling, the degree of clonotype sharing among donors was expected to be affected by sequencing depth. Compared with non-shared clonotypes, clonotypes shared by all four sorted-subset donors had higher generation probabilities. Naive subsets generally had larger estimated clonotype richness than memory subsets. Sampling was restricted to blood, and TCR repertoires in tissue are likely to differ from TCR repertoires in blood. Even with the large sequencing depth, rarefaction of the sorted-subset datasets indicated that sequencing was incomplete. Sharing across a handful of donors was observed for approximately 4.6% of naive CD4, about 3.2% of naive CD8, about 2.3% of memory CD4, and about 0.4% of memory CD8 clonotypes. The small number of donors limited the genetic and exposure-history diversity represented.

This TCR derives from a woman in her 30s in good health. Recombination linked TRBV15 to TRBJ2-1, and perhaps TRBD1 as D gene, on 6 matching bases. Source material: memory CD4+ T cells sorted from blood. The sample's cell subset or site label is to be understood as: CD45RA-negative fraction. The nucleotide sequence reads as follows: TGTGCCACCAGCAGAAGGGACACCCCAAGGAATGAGCAGTTCTTC. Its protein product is CATSRRDTPRNEQFF.